The T cell receptor beta chain described here comes from a study of T cell clonotyping in hematopoietic cell transplantation. The V gene's germline CDR1 is MNHEY and CDR2 SMNVEV (reference sequence). Trimming left V 8 bases short and J 6 bases short, with 10 bases between. The CDR3 covers 11 residues. As for this clone: Its antigen is as yet unknown.

Study-level points and caveats: Few recipient clonotypes overlapped donors; over 95% were de novo at given depth. After transplant, recipient diversity fell while pathologically expanded clonotypes grew through day 180.

The protocol was immunoSEQ multiplex PCR, while the TCRdb copy is restricted to in-frame clones and leaves out a portion. This table holds about 2,800 clones, about 83% found once. V and J are TRBV27 and TRBJ1-1; the D gene is possibly TRBD1 (5 bases). Sequencing used PBMCs, obtained 180 days after allogeneic stem cell transplant. The source is a female patient aged 40-50 years who had an allogeneic stem cell transplant from a related donor, so T cells may come from the graft donor. Some clones in this sample may be carry-over from other donors' samples. The CDR3 DNA is TGTGCCAGCTGGGGGGGGGCTGAAGCTTTCTTT. Translated, it gives CASWGGAEAFF.